These 7 T cell receptor beta chains were sequenced from one sample in a study of blood T cell repertoires in COVID-19. TCRdb's table, derived via immunoSEQ multiplex PCR, lists solely in-frame clones and lacks some. This table holds 25,000 to 35,000 clones, about three quarters found once. What was sequenced was peripheral blood. Receptors were obtained from a boy aged 2-9 years with active or convalescent COVID-19.

The chain combines TRBV3-1 (or the pseudogene TRBV3-2) with TRBJ2-4, with 9 bases fitting TRBD2. This CDR3 comprises 12 residues. V was clipped by 3 bases and J by 14 bases; unmatched bases: 5. The germline gives CDR1 LGHDT, CDR2 YNNKEL (reference sequence). CDR3 nucleotide sequence: TGTGCCAGCAGCCAGGGCCCTAGCGGGGAGTACTTC. It codes for CASSQGPSGEYF.

The chain recombines TRBV9 with TRBJ2-1, with 7 positions matching TRBD2. J gave up 2 bases and V 3 bases, and 11 bases lay outside the gene matches. Germline loops: CDR1 SGDLS, CDR2 YYNGEE. The CDR3 is 17 residues long. This chain's CDR3 is CASSAPPLSGAYNEQFF. In nucleotides, the CDR3 is TGTGCCAGCAGCGCCCCTCCGCTGAGCGGGGCCTACAATGAGCAGTTCTTC.

CDR3 DNA: TGTGCCAGCAGTTTATCAGGGGCTAACTATGGCTACACCTTC. Encoded protein: CASSLSGANYGYTF. This chain links TRBV28 with TRBJ1-2; D possibly corresponds to TRBD1 (6 bases). Germline lookup yields CDR1 MDHEN and CDR2 SYDVKM. The CDR3 length is 14 residues. V was clipped by 1 base and J by 0 bases, with 6 bases between them.

J is TRBJ1-3 and V is TRBV11-2, with D hard to call. V was clipped by 0 bases and J by 0 bases, with 12 bases between them. Germline V lookup: CDR1 SGHAT, CDR2 FQNNGV. The CDR3 spans 17 residues. Here the CDR3 DNA reads TGTGCCAGCAGCTTAGAGGCCCACGCTTCCTCTGGAAACACCATATATTTT. Translated: CASSLEAHASSGNTIYF.

This chain links TRBV5-4 with TRBJ2-4; TRBD1 agrees at 10 bases. The length of the CDR3 is 14 residues. V shed 4 bases and J 6 bases; nucleotides not matched to a gene: 4. CDR1 is SGHNT and CDR2 is YYREEE in the germline V gene (reference sequence). This chain's CDR3 is CASSPGDRGNIQYF. The DNA of the CDR3 is TGTGCCAGCAGCCCGGGGGACAGGGGAAACATTCAGTACTTC.

The chain's CDR3 is CATSDRQGQQPQHF. Here the CDR3 DNA reads TGTGCCACCAGTGATAGGCAGGGACAACAGCCCCAGCATTTT. This chain uses TRBV24-1 with TRBJ1-5, with D possibly TRBD1 on 6 matching bases. The CDR3 is made up of 14 amino acids. Trimming stripped 3 bases from V and 7 bases from J, with 12 bases between. The germline gives CDR1 KGHDR, CDR2 SFDVKD.

The gene calls are TRBV6-5 and TRBJ1-2, with D hard to call. The CDR3 contains 13 residues. Germline values: CDR1 MNHEY, CDR2 SVGAGI. Trimming removed 7 bases from V and 5 bases from J, with 14 bases in between. Here the CDR3 DNA reads TGTGCCAGCACCACCCCCCGGGGATATGGCTACACCTTC. Its protein is CASTTPRGYGYTF.